Listed here is a single T cell receptor (beta chain). The antigen is not known. Expressed TCRB transcripts were sequenced after all isolated RNA was converted to cDNA. Libraries were prepared by immunoSEQ multiplex PCR; TCRdb keeps only in-frame clonotypes and omits some of them. The sample records 250,000 to 350,000 clones, roughly an eighth being singletons. Germline V gene data show CDR1 as LNHNV and CDR2 as YYDKDF (reference sequence). The CDR3 length is 14 residues. The V end was cut by 5 bases, the J end by 0 bases, with 11 bases between. The sample comes from a study of beta chain features in type 1 diabetes. General observations from the study: TCRB CDR3 length was moderately but significantly reduced in all four CD4+ subsets of Type 1 diabetes patients.

The sequence was collected from a man aged 25-45 years with type 1 diabetes. This chain connects TRBV15 to TRBJ2-7, with D unresolved. Specimen: naive CD4+ T cells from blood. The CDR3, as DNA: TGTGCCACCAGCGGCGATAGGAGCTCCTACGAGCAGTACTTC. Encoded protein: CATSGDRSSYEQYF.